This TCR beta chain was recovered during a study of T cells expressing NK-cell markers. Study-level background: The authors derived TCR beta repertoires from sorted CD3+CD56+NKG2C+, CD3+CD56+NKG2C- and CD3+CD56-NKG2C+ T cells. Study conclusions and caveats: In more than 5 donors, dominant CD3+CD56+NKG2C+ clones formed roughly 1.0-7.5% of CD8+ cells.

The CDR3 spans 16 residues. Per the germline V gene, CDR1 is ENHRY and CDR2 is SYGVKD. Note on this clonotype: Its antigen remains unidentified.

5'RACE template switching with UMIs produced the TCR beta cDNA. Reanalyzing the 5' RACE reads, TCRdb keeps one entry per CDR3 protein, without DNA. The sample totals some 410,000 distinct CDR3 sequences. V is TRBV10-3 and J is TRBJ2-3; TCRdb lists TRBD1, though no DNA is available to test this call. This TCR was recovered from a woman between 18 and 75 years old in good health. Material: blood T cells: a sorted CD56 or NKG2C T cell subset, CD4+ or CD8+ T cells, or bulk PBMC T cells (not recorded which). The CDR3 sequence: CAISEGWTGGADTQYF.